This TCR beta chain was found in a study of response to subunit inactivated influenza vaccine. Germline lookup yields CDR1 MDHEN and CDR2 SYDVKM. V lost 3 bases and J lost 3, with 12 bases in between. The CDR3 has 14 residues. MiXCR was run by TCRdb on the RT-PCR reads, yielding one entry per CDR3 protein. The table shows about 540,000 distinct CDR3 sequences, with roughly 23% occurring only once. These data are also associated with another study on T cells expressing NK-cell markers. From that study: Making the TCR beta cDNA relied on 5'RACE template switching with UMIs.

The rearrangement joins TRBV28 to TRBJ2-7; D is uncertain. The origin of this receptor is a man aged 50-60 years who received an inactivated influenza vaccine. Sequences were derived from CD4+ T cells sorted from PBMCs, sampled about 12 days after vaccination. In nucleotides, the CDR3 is TGTGCCAGCAGTTTCCTAGGACGGATCTACGAGCAGTACTTC. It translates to CASSFLGRIYEQYF.